Described below is a single T cell receptor (beta chain) sequence and its context. With V trimmed by 4 bases and J by 10 bases, 6 bases remained unmatched. Germline V CDR1 and CDR2: LNHDA, SQIVND (reference sequence). CDR3 size: 13 residues. TCRdb re-derived calls from the RT-PCR reads in MiXCR, one entry per CDR3 protein. Of about 680,000 distinct CDR3 sequences in the sample, 14% were seen once. Sequencing was carried out using memory CD4+ T cells from blood. The chain is built from TRBV19 and TRBJ2-1; TRBD1 matches 8 bases. This clonotype originated in a female donor in good health, serving as a healthy control. CDR3 DNA: TGTGCCAGTAGTACTGGACAGGGCACGGAGCAGTTCTTC. Translating it yields CASSTGQGTEQFF.